Listed below are T cell receptor beta chains from one sample, sequenced in a study of blood T cells in healthy people across ages. A single record per CDR3 protein comes from TCRdb applying MiXCR to the 5' RACE reads. In the table there are hundreds of thousands of distinct CDR3 sequences, roughly 49% of which are singletons. The source material was blood. The receptors originated from a woman in her sixties or seventies in good health. Each CDR3 is given with its conserved first and last residue. A D gene is named only where the DNA matches it firmly. Not every row has a clone size; where given, it reads once, few, many or a size class.

D: .; J: TRBJ2-6; size: .; V: TRBV6-2/TRBV6-3; DNA: TGTGCCAGCCTTGAAAAGGGACGCACTGGGGCCAACGTCCTGACTTTC; CDR3: CASLEKGRTGANVLTF
D: TRBD2; J: TRBJ2-3; size: .; V: TRBV20-1; DNA: TGCAGTGCTAGAGACCGAACTAGCGGGAGGGATACGCAGTATTTT; CDR3: CSARDRTSGRDTQYF
D: .; J: TRBJ1-2; size: few; V: TRBV4-3; DNA: TGCGCCAGCAGCCAAGCCGGGGACGTAGTTAACTATGGCTACACCTTC; CDR3: CASSQAGDVVNYGYTF
D: .; J: TRBJ2-1; size: .; V: TRBV5-1; DNA: TGCGCCAGCAGCTTGGCCCCCCGGGAGAAGGGAAATGAGCAGTTCTTC; CDR3: CASSLAPREKGNEQFF
D: TRBD2; J: TRBJ2-2; size: many; V: TRBV7-2; DNA: TGTGCCAGCAGCCCCCGACTATCTAGCGGGAGGGCGAACACCGGGGAGCTGTTTTTT; CDR3: CASSPRLSSGRANTGELFF
D: TRBD1; J: TRBJ1-2; size: .; V: TRBV7-9; DNA: TGTGCCAGCAGCCCCGGACAGGCCTATGTCTATGGCTACACCTTC; CDR3: CASSPGQAYVYGYTF
D: .; J: TRBJ2-3; size: .; V: TRBV19; DNA: TGTGCCAGTACCCAAACGGGCGCAGATACGCAGTATTTT; CDR3: CASTQTGADTQYF
D: .; J: TRBJ2-1; size: .; V: TRBV20-1; DNA: TGCAGTGCACTCGATCCCAGGGGAGGTGAGCAGTTCTTC; CDR3: CSALDPRGGEQFF
D: .; J: TRBJ1-1; size: .; V: TRBV7-8; DNA: TGTGCCAGCAGCGTCGCCGGGGCCCTGAGGGCTTTCTTT; CDR3: CASSVAGALRAFF
D: .; J: TRBJ2-7; size: .; V: TRBV5-6; DNA: TGTGCCAGCAGCGGTCTCCCACGCGAGCAGTACTTC; CDR3: CASSGLPREQYF
D: TRBD2; J: TRBJ2-1; size: few; V: TRBV20-1; DNA: TGCAGCCTTAAAGGACTAGCGGGAGCCAATGAGCAGTTCTTC; CDR3: CSLKGLAGANEQFF
D: .; J: TRBJ2-1; size: few; V: TRBV6-1; DNA: TGTGCCAGCAGTGACGACCGACCGGTGGCGCCTAGCTCCTACAATGAGCAGTTCTTC; CDR3: CASSDDRPVAPSSYNEQFF
D: .; J: TRBJ2-5; size: .; V: TRBV7-7; DNA: TGTGCCAGCAGCGTACGACAGAACCAAGAGACCCAGTACTTC; CDR3: CASSVRQNQETQYF
D: TRBD2; J: TRBJ2-1; size: .; V: TRBV3-1; DNA: TGTGCCAGCAGCCAAGCCTCTAATCTAGCGGGAGGATACAATGAGCAGTTCTTC; CDR3: CASSQASNLAGGYNEQFF
D: .; J: TRBJ1-1; size: .; V: TRBV4-3; DNA: TGCGCCAGCAGCCAGTCGGGCAAAGGGAACACTGAAGCTTTCTTT; CDR3: CASSQSGKGNTEAFF
D: .; J: TRBJ1-1; size: few; V: TRBV29-1; DNA: TGCAGCGGGGACCGGGACGGGAACACTGAAGCTTTCTTT; CDR3: CSGDRDGNTEAFF
D: .; J: TRBJ2-5; size: few; V: TRBV18; DNA: TGTGCCAGCTCGCTAAACGGCGGGGAAGAGACCCAGTACTTC; CDR3: CASSLNGGEETQYF
D: TRBD2; J: TRBJ2-1; size: .; V: TRBV20-1; DNA: TGCAGTGCTAGAGCCCAACCCGCGGGAGGAAACAATGAGCAGTTCTTC; CDR3: CSARAQPAGGNNEQFF
D: .; J: TRBJ2-1; size: .; V: TRBV15; DNA: TGTGCCACCAGCAGAGATCGGGGGCGCGAAAGACAGCAGTTCTTC; CDR3: CATSRDRGRERQQFF
D: .; J: TRBJ2-3; size: few; V: TRBV2; DNA: TGTGCCAGCAGTGAAGCAGATACGCAGTATTTT; CDR3: CASSEADTQYF
D: TRBD1; J: TRBJ1-6; size: .; V: TRBV28; DNA: TGTGCCATACAGGGGTCGAATTCACCCCTCCACTTT; CDR3: CAIQGSNSPLHF
D: .; J: TRBJ2-7; size: .; V: TRBV7-2; DNA: TGTGCCAGCGTTAAAGAGACCAGGCAGTACTTC; CDR3: CASVKETRQYF
D: .; J: TRBJ2-1; size: .; V: TRBV7-9; DNA: TGTGCCAGCAGCCCGGCCCTCGGGAGTTCCTTTGCGGTCAATGAGCAGTTCTTC; CDR3: CASSPALGSSFAVNEQFF
D: .; J: TRBJ1-1; size: .; V: TRBV5-1; DNA: TGCGCCAGCAGCTTGGCGGCCAGGGTGAACACTGAAGCTTTCTTT; CDR3: CASSLAARVNTEAFF
D: .; J: TRBJ1-2; size: few; V: TRBV14; DNA: TGTGCCAGCAGCCAAGACTGGTCCGGCTATGGCTACACCTTC; CDR3: CASSQDWSGYGYTF
D: .; J: TRBJ1-2; size: few; V: TRBV21-1; DNA: TGTGCCAGCAGCAAAGATAAGAACCGCTGGAGGTATGGCTACACCTTC; CDR3: CASSKDKNRWRYGYTF